The rows below give T cell receptor beta chains drawn from one sample of a study of beta chain features in type 1 diabetes. Sequencing used immunoSEQ multiplex PCR; TCRdb keeps in-frame clones, though not all of them. Of over 700,000 clones in the sample, 15% to 20% were seen once. The sequenced sample was naive CD4+ T cells from blood. The source of these receptors is a woman younger than 30 in good health. CDR3s include the opening cysteine and the closing phenylalanine or tryptophan. A D gene is named only where the DNA matches it firmly. The size of a clone is reported for some rows only, either as once, few or many, or as a class for expanded clones.

clone size	V gene	D gene	J gene	CDR3 DNA	CDR3 protein
few	TRBV6-5	-	TRBJ1-2	TGTGCCAGCATGGGGGGCCAATATGGCTACACCTTC	CASMGGQYGYTF
-	TRBV28	TRBD2	TRBJ2-7	TGTGCCGCCCGAGCGGGGGGCCGACCCTACGAGCAGTACTTC	CAARAGGRPYEQYF
-	TRBV19	TRBD2	TRBJ2-7	TGTGCCAGTAGTACTGGGAGGGCCTCCTACGAGCAGTACTTC	CASSTGRASYEQYF
-	TRBV6-1	TRBD2	TRBJ2-1	TGTGCCAGCAGTGGTGGACTAGCGGGCTACAATGAGCAGTTCTTC	CASSGGLAGYNEQFF
-	TRBV13	-	TRBJ2-1	TGTGCCAGCAGCTTAGGAGCGGCTCAGCGGTACAATGAGCAGTTCTTC	CASSLGAAQRYNEQFF
few	TRBV7-2	-	TRBJ2-7	TGTGCCAGCAGCTTAGTGCGGCGGACCGAGCAGTACTTC	CASSLVRRTEQYF
-	TRBV19	-	TRBJ1-5	TGTGCCAGTAGCATCCTCGGGGGGAGTAGCAATCAGCCCCAGCATTTT	CASSILGGSSNQPQHF
-	TRBV2	-	TRBJ1-2	TGTGCCAGCAGTGGGACGGAGCTCTATGGCTACACCTTC	CASSGTELYGYTF
-	TRBV6-1	-	TRBJ2-5	TGTGCCAGCAGTTCAGACTCGGGTAGATCAGCCCAGTACTTC	CASSSDSGRSAQYF
few	TRBV28	-	TRBJ2-5	TGTGCCAGCAGCCAAAAGTCGATCGGACGGGAGACCCAGTACTTC	CASSQKSIGRETQYF
few	TRBV21-1	-	TRBJ2-3	TGTGCCAGCAGCAAAAGAGGACAGGGCGGCACAGATACGCAGTATTTT	CASSKRGQGGTDTQYF
-	TRBV7-9	-	TRBJ2-3	TGTGCCAGCAGCGACCGGGGAATGGAGACAGATACGCAGTATTTT	CASSDRGMETDTQYF
few	TRBV6-4	-	TRBJ2-7	TGTGCCAGCAGTGCGCGTCGGCAGGCCCGGTTCTCCTACGAGCAGTACTTC	CASSARRQARFSYEQYF
few	TRBV10-3	TRBD1	TRBJ2-7	TGTGCCATCTCTAAAGGACAGGGCGGCTACGAGCAGTACTTC	CAISKGQGGYEQYF
few	TRBV7-2	-	TRBJ2-7	TGTGCCAGCAGCCCGTCCGGCTACGAGCAGTACTTC	CASSPSGYEQYF